This T cell receptor beta chain was captured by sequencing in a study of beta chain features in type 1 diabetes. Whole-study results and caveats: Shortening that was moderate but significant affected the TCRB CDR3s of Type 1 diabetes patients in all four CD4+ subsets. Type 1 diabetes patients had VDJ junctions that carried fewer insertions and more deletions.

On this clone: No antigen is known for it.

The V gene end was trimmed by 2 bases and the J gene end by 6 bases; junction bases not matched to a gene: 6. The CDR3 sequence is 15 residues long. CDR1 and CDR2 (germline): ENHRY, SYGVKD. TCRB transcripts that were expressed got sequenced, as all of the isolated RNA had been reverse transcribed. Each sample of naive, central memory or regulatory T cells had, on average, about 3.57 million reads. TCRdb keeps only in-frame clones here, not all; method: immunoSEQ multiplex PCR. This table holds approximately 44,000 clones, roughly 70% found once. This clonotype was obtained from a woman aged 18-29 years with type 1 diabetes. The sequencing input was Tregs from blood. This chain joins TRBV10-3 and TRBJ2-5; TRBD1 agrees at 10 bases. The CDR3 region has the DNA TGTGCCATCAGTGAGGGCGGGGACAGGGGTAAGACCCAGTACTTC. It encodes CAISEGGDRGKTQYF.